This T cell receptor beta chain was observed in a study of beta chain features in type 1 diabetes. As for the study in general: Comparable age, gender and cell yields were observed in patients relative to healthy donors. Analysis included under 120,000,000 sorted cells drawn from all samples.

Expressed TCRB transcripts were sequenced because the isolated RNA had all been reverse transcribed beforehand. Data came from immunoSEQ multiplex PCR; TCRdb stores just in-frame clones and leaves some out. Of some 660,000 clones in the sample, over 12% were seen once. Study-wide results and caveats: For Type 1 diabetes patients, all four CD4+ subsets carried TCRB CDR3s that were moderately but significantly shorter.

Turning to this clone: As yet, its antigen is unknown. In the same sample, other DNA sequences code for this CDR3.

The V and J ends lost 5 bases and 2 bases, in that order; junction bases with no gene match: 2. The germline V gene has CDR1 SGHAT and CDR2 FQNNGV. The CDR3 is made up of 13 amino acids. The sample consisted of naive CD4+ T cells from blood. The sequence was obtained from a man between 18 and 35 years old with type 1 diabetes. The chain uses TRBV11-2 and TRBJ2-5; 7 bases are shared with TRBD2. In nucleotides, the CDR3 is TGTGCCAGCAGCAAGGGACTACAAGAGACCCAGTACTTC. Translating gives CASSKGLQETQYF.